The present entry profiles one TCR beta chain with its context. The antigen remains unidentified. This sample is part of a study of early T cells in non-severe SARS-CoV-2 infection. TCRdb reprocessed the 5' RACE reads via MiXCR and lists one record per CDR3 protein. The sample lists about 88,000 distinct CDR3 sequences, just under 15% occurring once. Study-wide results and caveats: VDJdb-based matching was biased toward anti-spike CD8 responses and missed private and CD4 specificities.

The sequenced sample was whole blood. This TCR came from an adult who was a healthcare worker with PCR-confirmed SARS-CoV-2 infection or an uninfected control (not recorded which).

CDR3 sequence (DNA): TGTGCCAGCAGCTTCTCTAAAGGGGGCACCGGGGAGCTGTTTTTT. This sequence encodes CASSFSKGGTGELFF. V and J are TRBV28 and TRBJ2-2; possible D gene TRBD1, 6 bases. Germline V lookup: CDR1 MDHEN, CDR2 SYDVKM. The length of the CDR3 is 15 residues. The V gene lost 6 bases and the J gene lost 4 bases, with 15 bases spanning the gap.